The sequence of this TCR beta chain was determined in a study of blood T cell repertoires in COVID-19. Study information: Acute and convalescent COVID-19 specimens originated in the United States, Italy and Spain. T cells, B-cell-depleted T cells, or PBMCs provided the cDNA or gDNA that served as material.

V shed 6 bases and J shed 3 bases, with 5 bases lying between them. The CDR3 consists of 11 residues. Germline CDR1 reads MNHEY; CDR2 reads SVGAGI. Patients in Seattle were enrolled during active infection, then followed longitudinally. Authors' data handling: Estimated nucleated cell counts came from reference gene primer amplification. Repertoires were generated with immunoSEQ multiplex PCR, while TCRdb's copy carries only in-frame clones and drops some. That table gives V, J and clone size, and the DNA gave D and trimming. In the table there are about 120,000 clones, 90% of which are singletons. V is TRBV6-5 and J is TRBJ1-2, with a possible D match to TRBD1 (5 bases). Sequencing was performed on peripheral blood. This TCR was sampled from a woman aged 55 to 70 with COVID-19, enrolled during active disease. Written as DNA, the CDR3 is TGTGCCAGCAGACAGGACTATGGCTACACCTTC. It is translated as CASRQDYGYTF.